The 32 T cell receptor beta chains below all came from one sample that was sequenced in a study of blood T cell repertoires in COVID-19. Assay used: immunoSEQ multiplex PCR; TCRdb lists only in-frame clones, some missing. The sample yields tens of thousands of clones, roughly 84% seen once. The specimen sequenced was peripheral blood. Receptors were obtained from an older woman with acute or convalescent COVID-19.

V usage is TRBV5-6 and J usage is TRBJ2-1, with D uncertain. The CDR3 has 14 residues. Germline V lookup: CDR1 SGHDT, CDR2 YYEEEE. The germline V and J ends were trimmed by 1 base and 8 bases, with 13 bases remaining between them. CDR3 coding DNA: TGTGCCAGCAGCTTGATCCTACAGACATATGAGCAGTTCTTC. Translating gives CASSLILQTYEQFF.

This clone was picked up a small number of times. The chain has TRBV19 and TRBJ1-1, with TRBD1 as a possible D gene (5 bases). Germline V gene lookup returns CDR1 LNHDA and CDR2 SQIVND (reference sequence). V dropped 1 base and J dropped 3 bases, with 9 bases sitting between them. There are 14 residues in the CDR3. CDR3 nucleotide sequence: TGTGCCAGTAGTATAGGCAGGGCTTACACTGAAGCTTTCTTT. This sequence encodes CASSIGRAYTEAFF.

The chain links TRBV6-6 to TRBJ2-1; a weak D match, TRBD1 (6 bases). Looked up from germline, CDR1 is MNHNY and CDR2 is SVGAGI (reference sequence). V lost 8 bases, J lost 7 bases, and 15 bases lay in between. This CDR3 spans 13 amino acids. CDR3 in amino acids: CASCTGTLNEQFF. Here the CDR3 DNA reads TGTGCCAGCTGCACCGGGACATTGAATGAGCAGTTCTTC.

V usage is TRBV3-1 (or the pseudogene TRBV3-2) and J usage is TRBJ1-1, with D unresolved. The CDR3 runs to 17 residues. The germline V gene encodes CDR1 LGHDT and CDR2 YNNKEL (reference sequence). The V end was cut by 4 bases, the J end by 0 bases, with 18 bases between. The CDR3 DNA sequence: TGTGCCAGCAGCCGCGGAGGGCTCCAGGCCCTGAACACTGAAGCTTTCTTT. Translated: CASSRGGLQALNTEAFF.

The CDR3 DNA follows: TGTGCCAGCAGCCAAATGTTAGAGCAGTTCTTC. Translated: CASSQMLEQFF. The chain joins TRBV3-1 (or the pseudogene TRBV3-2) to TRBJ2-1; no clear D. Germline V gene data show CDR1 as LGHDT and CDR2 as YNNKEL (reference sequence). CDR3 length: 11 amino acids. The ends were cut back, 2 bases at V and 10 bases at J, with 6 bases in the middle.

CDR3 loop: CASSQAGGDYGYTF. The CDR3 DNA reads TGTGCCAGCAGCCAAGCGGGGGGAGACTATGGCTACACCTTC. The rearrangement joins TRBV3-1 (or the pseudogene TRBV3-2) to TRBJ1-2; TRBD1 is a possible D gene (5 bases). The CDR3 is made up of 14 amino acids. V was trimmed by 1 base and J by 3 bases, leaving 9 bases between them. Germline CDR1 LGHDT, CDR2 YNNKEL (reference sequence).

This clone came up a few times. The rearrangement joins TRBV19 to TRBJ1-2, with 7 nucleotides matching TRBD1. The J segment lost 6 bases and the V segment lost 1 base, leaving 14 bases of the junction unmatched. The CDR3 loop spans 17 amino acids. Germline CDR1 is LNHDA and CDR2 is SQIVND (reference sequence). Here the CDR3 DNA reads TGTGCCAGTAGTATAGCTCAGGGGGTCGGGTCCCGGAATGGCTACACCTTC. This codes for CASSIAQGVGSRNGYTF.

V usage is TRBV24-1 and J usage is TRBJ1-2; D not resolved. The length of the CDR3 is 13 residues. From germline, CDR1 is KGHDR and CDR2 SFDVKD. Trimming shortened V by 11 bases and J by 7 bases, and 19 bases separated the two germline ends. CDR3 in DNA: TGTGCCATCCGGGCGGGGAGGGAGGGTGGCTACACCTTC. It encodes CAIRAGREGGYTF.

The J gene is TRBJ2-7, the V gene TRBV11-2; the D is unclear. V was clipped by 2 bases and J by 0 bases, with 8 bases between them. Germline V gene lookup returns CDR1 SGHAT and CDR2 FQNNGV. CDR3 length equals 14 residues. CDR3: CASSLSVGSYEQYF. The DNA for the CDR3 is TGTGCCAGCAGCTTAAGTGTCGGCTCCTACGAGCAGTACTTC.

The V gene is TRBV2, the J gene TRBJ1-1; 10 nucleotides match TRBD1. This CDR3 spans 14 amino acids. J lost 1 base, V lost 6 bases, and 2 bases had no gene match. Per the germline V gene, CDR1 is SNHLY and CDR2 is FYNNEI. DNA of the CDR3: TGTGCCAGCAGCCGGGACAGGGGGAACACTGAAGCTTTCTTT. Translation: CASSRDRGNTEAFF.

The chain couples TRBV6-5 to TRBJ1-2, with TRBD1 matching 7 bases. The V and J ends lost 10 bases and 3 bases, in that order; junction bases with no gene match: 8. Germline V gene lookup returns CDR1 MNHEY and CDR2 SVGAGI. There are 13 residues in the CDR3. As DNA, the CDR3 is TGTGCCACCAACAGGGGACTTTACTATGGCTACACCTTC. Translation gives CATNRGLYYGYTF.

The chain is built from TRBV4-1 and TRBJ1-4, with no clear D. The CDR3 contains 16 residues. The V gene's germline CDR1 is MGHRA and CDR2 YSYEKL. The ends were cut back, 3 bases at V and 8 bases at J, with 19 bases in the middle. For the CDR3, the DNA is TGCGCCAGCAGCCAGGGATCCGGGCAGAGAGGGGAAAAACTGTTTTTT. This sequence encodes CASSQGSGQRGEKLFF.

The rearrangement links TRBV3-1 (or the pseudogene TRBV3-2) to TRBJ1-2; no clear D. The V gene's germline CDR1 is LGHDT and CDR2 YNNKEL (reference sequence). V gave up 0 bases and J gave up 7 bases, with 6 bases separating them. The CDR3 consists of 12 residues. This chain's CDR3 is CASSQERAGYTF. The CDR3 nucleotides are TGTGCCAGCAGCCAAGAAAGAGCTGGCTACACCTTC.

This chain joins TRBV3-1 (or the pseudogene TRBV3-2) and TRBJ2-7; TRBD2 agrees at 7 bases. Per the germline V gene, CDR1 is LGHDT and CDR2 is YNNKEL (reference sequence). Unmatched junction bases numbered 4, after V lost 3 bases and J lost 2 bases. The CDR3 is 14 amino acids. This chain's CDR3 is CASSQGTTAYEQYF. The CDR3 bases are TGTGCCAGCAGCCAGGGGACTACCGCCTACGAGCAGTACTTC.

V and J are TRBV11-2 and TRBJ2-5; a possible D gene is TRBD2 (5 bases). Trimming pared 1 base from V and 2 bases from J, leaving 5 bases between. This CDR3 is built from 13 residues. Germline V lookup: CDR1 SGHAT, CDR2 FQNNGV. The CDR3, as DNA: TGTGCCAGCAGCTTAGGGGAGCAAGAGACCCAGTACTTC. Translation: CASSLGEQETQYF. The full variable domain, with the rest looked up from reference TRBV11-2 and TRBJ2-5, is EAGVAQSPRYKIIEKRQSVAFWCNPISGHATLYWYQQILGQGPKLLIQFQNNGVVDDSQLPKDRFSAERLKGVDSTLKIQPAKLEDSAVYLCASSLGEQETQYFGPGTRLLVL.

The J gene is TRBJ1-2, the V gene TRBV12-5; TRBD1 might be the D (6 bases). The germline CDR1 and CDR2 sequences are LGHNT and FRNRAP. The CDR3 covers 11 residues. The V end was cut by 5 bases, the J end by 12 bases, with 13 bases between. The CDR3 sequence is CASGLLQGDTF. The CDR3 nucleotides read TGTGCTAGTGGTCTACTACAGGGAGACACCTTC.

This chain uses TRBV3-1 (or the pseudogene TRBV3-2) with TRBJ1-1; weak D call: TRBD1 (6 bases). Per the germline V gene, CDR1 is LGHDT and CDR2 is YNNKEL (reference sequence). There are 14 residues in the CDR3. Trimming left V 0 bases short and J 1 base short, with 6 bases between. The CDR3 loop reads CASSQEDRNTEAFF. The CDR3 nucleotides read TGTGCCAGCAGCCAAGAGGACAGGAACACTGAAGCTTTCTTT.

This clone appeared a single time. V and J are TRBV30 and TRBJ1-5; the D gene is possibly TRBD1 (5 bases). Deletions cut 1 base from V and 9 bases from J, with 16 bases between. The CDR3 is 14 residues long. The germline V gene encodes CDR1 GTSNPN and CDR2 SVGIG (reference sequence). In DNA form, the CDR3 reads TGTGCCTGGAGTGAGGGCACACCCGGGGGGCCCCAGCATTTT. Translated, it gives CAWSEGTPGGPQHF.

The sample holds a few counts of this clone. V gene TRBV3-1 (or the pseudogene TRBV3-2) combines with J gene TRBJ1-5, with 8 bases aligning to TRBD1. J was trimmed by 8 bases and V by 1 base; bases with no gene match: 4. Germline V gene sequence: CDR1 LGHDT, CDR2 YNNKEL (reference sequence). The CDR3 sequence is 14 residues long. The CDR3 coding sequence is TGTGCCAGCAGCCAAGTACAGGGGGGAAAGCCCCAGCATTTT. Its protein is CASSQVQGGKPQHF.

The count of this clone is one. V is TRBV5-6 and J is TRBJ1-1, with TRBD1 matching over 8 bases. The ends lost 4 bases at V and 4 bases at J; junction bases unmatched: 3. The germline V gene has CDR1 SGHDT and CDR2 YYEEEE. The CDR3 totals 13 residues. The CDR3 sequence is CASSQGATTEAFF. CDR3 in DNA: TGTGCCAGCAGCCAGGGGGCGACCACTGAAGCTTTCTTT.

In DNA, the CDR3 is TGTGCCAGCAGCTTACGAGGAAATCAGCCCCAGCATTTT. Its protein product is CASSLRGNQPQHF. The chain carries TRBV5-5 and TRBJ1-5, with unresolved D. This CDR3 spans 13 amino acids. The germline gives CDR1 SGHKS, CDR2 YYEKEE (reference sequence). The V gene lost 2 bases and the J gene lost 4 bases, with 7 bases spanning the gap.

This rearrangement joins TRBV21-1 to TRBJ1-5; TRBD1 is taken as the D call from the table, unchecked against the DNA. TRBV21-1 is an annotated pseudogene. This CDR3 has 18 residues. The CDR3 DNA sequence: TGTGCCAGCAGCAAAGGGGACAGTAATTTCGATAGCAATCAGCCCCAGCATTTT. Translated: CASSKGDSNFDSNQPQHF.

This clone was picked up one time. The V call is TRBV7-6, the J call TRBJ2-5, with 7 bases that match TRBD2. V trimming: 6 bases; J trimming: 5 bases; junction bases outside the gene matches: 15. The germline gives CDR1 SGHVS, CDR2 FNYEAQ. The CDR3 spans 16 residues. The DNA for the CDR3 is TGTGCCAGCAGGCCTGTCCAAGCGGGGCCGGGGGAGACCCAGTACTTC. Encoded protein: CASRPVQAGPGETQYF.

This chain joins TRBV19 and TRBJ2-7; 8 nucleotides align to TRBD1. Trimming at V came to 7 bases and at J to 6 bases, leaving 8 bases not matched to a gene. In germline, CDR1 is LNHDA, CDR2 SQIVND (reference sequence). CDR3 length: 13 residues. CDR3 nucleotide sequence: TGTGCCAGTACCGGGACAGGAGACGGCGAGCAGTACTTC. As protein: CASTGTGDGEQYF.

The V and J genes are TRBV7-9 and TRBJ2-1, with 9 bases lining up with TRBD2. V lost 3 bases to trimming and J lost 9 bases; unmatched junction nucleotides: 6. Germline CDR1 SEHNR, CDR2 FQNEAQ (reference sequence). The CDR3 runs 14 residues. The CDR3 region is CASSFAGGSGEQFF. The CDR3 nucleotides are TGTGCCAGCAGCTTCGCGGGAGGGTCGGGTGAGCAGTTCTTC.

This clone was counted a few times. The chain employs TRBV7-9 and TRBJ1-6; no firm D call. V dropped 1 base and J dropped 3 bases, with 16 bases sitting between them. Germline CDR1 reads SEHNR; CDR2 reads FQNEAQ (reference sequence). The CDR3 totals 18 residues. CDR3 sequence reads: CASSLGIGGGNYNSPLHF. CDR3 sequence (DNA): TGTGCCAGCAGCTTAGGAATCGGAGGAGGGAACTATAATTCACCCCTCCACTTT.

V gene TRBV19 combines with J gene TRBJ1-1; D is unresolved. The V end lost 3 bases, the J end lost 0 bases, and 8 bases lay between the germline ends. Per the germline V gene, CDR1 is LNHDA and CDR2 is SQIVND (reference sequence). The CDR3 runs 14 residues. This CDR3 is CASSMIVMNTEAFF. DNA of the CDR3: TGTGCCAGTAGTATGATAGTGATGAACACTGAAGCTTTCTTT.

DNA of the CDR3: TGCGCCAGCAGTGAGATTACTAGCGGGGGGACTCCGCAGTATTTT. Its protein is CASSEITSGGTPQYF. V usage is TRBV10-2 and J usage is TRBJ2-3; TRBD2 matches at 12 bases. The V gene's germline CDR1 is WSHSY and CDR2 SAAADI. Trimming cost V 2 bases and J 10 bases; bases outside gene matches: 7. The CDR3 extends over 15 amino acids.

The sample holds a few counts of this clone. CDR3 nucleotides: TGTGCCAGCAGTTCTGACGCAGAGGTTTTGCATGGCTACACCTTC. Encoded protein: CASSSDAEVLHGYTF. The J gene is TRBJ1-2, the V gene TRBV7-9; D call uncertain. The CDR3 sequence is 15 residues long. The ends were cut back, 6 bases at V and 6 bases at J, with 20 bases in the middle. The germline CDR1 and CDR2 sequences are SEHNR and FQNEAQ (reference sequence).

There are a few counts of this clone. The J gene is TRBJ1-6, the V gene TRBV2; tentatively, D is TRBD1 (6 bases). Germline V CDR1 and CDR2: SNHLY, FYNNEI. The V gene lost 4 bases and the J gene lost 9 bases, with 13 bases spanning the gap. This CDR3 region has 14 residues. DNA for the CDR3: TGTGCCAGCAGTGTCACAGGGACCGGTTCACCCCTCCACTTT. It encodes CASSVTGTGSPLHF.

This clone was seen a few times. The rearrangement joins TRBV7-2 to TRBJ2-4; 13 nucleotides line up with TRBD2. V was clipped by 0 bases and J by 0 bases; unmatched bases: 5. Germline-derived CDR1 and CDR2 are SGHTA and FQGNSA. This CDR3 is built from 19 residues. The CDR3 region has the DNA TGTGCCAGCAGCTTAGCGGGACTAGCGGGGTCATCAGCCAAAAACATTCAGTACTTC. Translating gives CASSLAGLAGSSAKNIQYF. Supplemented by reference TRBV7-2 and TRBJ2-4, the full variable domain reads GAGVSQSPSNKVTEKGKDVELRCDPISGHTALYWYRQSLGQGLEFLIYFQGNSAPDKSGLPSDRFSAERTGGSVSTLTIQRTQQEDSAVYLCASSLAGLAGSSAKNIQYFGAGTRLSVL.

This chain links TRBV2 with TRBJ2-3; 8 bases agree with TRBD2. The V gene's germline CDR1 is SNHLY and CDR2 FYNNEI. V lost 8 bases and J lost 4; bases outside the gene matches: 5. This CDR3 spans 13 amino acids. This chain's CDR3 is CASGAGGPDTQYF. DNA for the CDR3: TGTGCCAGCGGGGCGGGGGGCCCAGATACGCAGTATTTT. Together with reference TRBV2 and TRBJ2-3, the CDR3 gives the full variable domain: EPEVTQTPSHQVTQMGQEVILRCVPISNHLYFYWYRQILGQKVEFLVSFYNNEISEKSEIFDDQFSVERPDGSNFTLKIRSTKLEDSAMYFCASGAGGPDTQYFGPGTRLTVL.